One sample yielded the 31 T cell receptor beta chains listed below, sequenced in a study of blood T cell repertoires in COVID-19. Clones were sequenced by immunoSEQ multiplex PCR, and TCRdb holds only the in-frame ones, with some missing. The table lists 150,000 to 200,000 clones, around 79% of them singletons. Material for sequencing was peripheral blood. Receptors were obtained from a woman aged 40 to 49 with COVID-19, enrolled during active disease.

V is TRBV21-1 and J is TRBJ2-7; the table's D call TRBD1 went unverified against the DNA. TRBV21-1 is annotated as a pseudogene. CDR3 length: 15 residues. For the CDR3, the DNA is TGTGCCAGCAGCAAAACCCCAGTTCAGGGCTACGAGCAGTACTTC. Translating gives CASSKTPVQGYEQYF.

The chain uses TRBV7-8 and TRBJ1-3; D is unresolved. The CDR3 contains 15 residues. CDR1 and CDR2 from the germline V gene are SGHVS and FQNEAQ. V was cut by 0 bases and J by 0 bases, with 6 bases left in between. The CDR3 region has the DNA TGTGCCAGCAGCTTAGCGAGGGACTCTGGAAACACCATATATTTT. It encodes CASSLARDSGNTIYF.

In this sample, this clone turned up a few times. The chain recombines TRBV30 with TRBJ1-5, with unresolved D. Germline CDR1 reads GTSNPN; CDR2 reads SVGIG (reference sequence). The CDR3 covers 13 residues. The V end was cut by 0 bases, the J end by 5 bases, with 8 bases between. In nucleotides, the CDR3 is TGTGCCTGGAGTGTACTGGGAGATCAGCCCCAGCATTTT. This gives the protein CAWSVLGDQPQHF.

The CDR3 DNA sequence: TGTGCCAGCATCGCAGGGGGCATAGATACGCAGTATTTT. It yields the protein CASIAGGIDTQYF. The rearrangement uses TRBV7-9 and TRBJ2-3; 8 nucleotides align to TRBD1. The V and J ends lost 7 bases and 5 bases, in that order; junction bases with no gene match: 5. This CDR3 contains 13 residues. CDR1 is SEHNR, CDR2 FQNEAQ, per germline (reference sequence).

This chain uses TRBV7-2 with TRBJ1-1, with D possibly matching TRBD1 (6 bases). CDR1 and CDR2 from the germline V gene are SGHTA and FQGNSA. The CDR3 is 16 residues long. The ends were cut back, 4 bases at V and 11 bases at J, with 26 bases in the middle. CDR3 sequence (DNA): TGTGCCAGCAGCTCCGGATGGGGGCGGCCCGGGTCTATGGCTTTCTTT. Its translation: CASSSGWGRPGSMAFF.

The V call is TRBV11-2, the J call TRBJ1-1; no clear D. In germline, CDR1 is SGHAT, CDR2 FQNNGV. The CDR3 consists of 13 residues. Trimming stripped 6 bases from V and 0 bases from J, with 8 bases between. The CDR3 loop reads CASSPRLNTEAFF. The CDR3 DNA reads as TGTGCCAGCAGTCCTCGGTTGAACACTGAAGCTTTCTTT. Together with reference TRBV11-2 and TRBJ1-1, the CDR3 gives the full variable domain: EAGVAQSPRYKIIEKRQSVAFWCNPISGHATLYWYQQILGQGPKLLIQFQNNGVVDDSQLPKDRFSAERLKGVDSTLKIQPAKLEDSAVYLCASSPRLNTEAFFGQGTRLTVV.

The V call is TRBV5-4, the J call TRBJ2-5; tentatively, D is TRBD2 (6 bases). This CDR3 is built from 15 residues. Between the trimmed V and J ends, which lost 0 bases and 3 bases, there was a span of 12 bases. The germline V gene encodes CDR1 SGHNT and CDR2 YYREEE (reference sequence). The chain's CDR3 is CASSLEWGVEETQYF. The CDR3 region has the DNA TGTGCCAGCAGCTTGGAGTGGGGGGTGGAAGAGACCCAGTACTTC.

The sample holds one count of this clone. This chain links TRBV4-3 with TRBJ2-1; TRBD2 matches 10 bases. The junction had 5 bases not matched to a gene; V was cut back by 0 bases and J by 3 bases. CDR1 LGHNA and CDR2 YSLEER come from the germline V gene. The CDR3 is 17 residues long. CDR3 region: CASSQDRSGGDYNEQFF. For the CDR3, the DNA is TGCGCCAGCAGCCAAGATCGCAGCGGGGGGGACTACAATGAGCAGTTCTTC.

CDR3 sequence (DNA): TGTGCCAGCAGTTCTAGCGGGAGGGCTAGCACAGATACGCAGTATTTT. Translated: CASSSSGRASTDTQYF. The chain carries TRBV2 and TRBJ2-3; 12 nucleotides agree with TRBD2. The CDR3 is made up of 16 amino acids. Germline CDR1 reads SNHLY; CDR2 reads FYNNEI. V dropped 5 bases and J dropped 0; count of bases not matched to a gene: 3.

The chain employs TRBV6-1 and TRBJ2-1; D call uncertain. The V gene lost 2 bases and the J gene lost 5 bases, with 13 bases spanning the gap. This CDR3 contains 15 residues. Germline V gene data show CDR1 as MNHNS and CDR2 as SASEGT. CDR3 protein: CASSEFIRSHNEQFF. CDR3 DNA sequence: TGTGCCAGCAGTGAATTTATCAGATCCCACAATGAGCAGTTCTTC.

This rearrangement joins TRBV5-1 to TRBJ1-4; D ambiguous. There are 15 residues in the CDR3. V shed 5 bases and J shed 0 bases, with 11 bases lying between them. Per the germline V gene, CDR1 is SGHRS and CDR2 is YFSETQ. The CDR3 region is CASRGGTPTNEKLFF. CDR3 nucleotide sequence: TGCGCCAGCAGAGGAGGTACCCCAACTAATGAAAAACTGTTTTTT.

The genes are TRBV3-1 (or the pseudogene TRBV3-2) and TRBJ2-7; TRBD2 agrees at 14 bases. The CDR3 runs to 18 residues. The germline V gene encodes CDR1 LGHDT and CDR2 YNNKEL (reference sequence). V lost 6 bases, J lost 0 bases, and 10 bases stayed unmatched. This CDR3 is CASRGTSGRSQISYEQYF. The DNA of the CDR3 is TGTGCCAGCAGGGGGACTAGCGGGAGATCCCAGATCTCCTACGAGCAGTACTTC.

V gene TRBV6-1 combines with J gene TRBJ2-7; TRBD2 matches at 12 bases. The CDR3 loop spans 18 amino acids. V lost 4 bases, J lost 0 bases, and 10 bases stayed unmatched. Germline V gene data show CDR1 as MNHNS and CDR2 as SASEGT. CDR3 nucleotides: TGTGCCAGCAGTGTCTCTAGCGGGAGGGCCCCGAACTCCTACGAGCAGTACTTC. Residues: CASSVSSGRAPNSYEQYF.

This clone was counted a few times. The chain joins TRBV5-8 to TRBJ1-5; 7 nucleotides align to TRBD1. Germline assignment: CDR1 SGHTS and CDR2 YDEGEE. The CDR3 loop spans 17 amino acids. V was clipped by 4 bases and J by 0 bases; unmatched bases: 10. CDR3 loop: CASSIGTGTDSNQPQHF. In DNA, the CDR3 is TGTGCCAGCAGCATAGGTACTGGGACAGATAGCAATCAGCCCCAGCATTTT.

The V and J genes are TRBV14 and TRBJ1-2, with 10 bases matching TRBD1. The CDR3 contains 15 residues. CDR1 and CDR2 (germline): SGHDN, FVKESK. The ends lost 4 bases at V and 3 bases at J; junction bases unmatched: 5. CDR3 sequence (DNA): TGTGCCAGCAGCCCTTTGGACAGGGGGGACTATGGCTACACCTTC. It encodes CASSPLDRGDYGYTF.

This clone was seen more than once but under ten times. This chain connects TRBV27 to TRBJ2-7, with D perhaps TRBD1 (6 bases). The CDR3 spans 13 residues. Trimming took 6 bases from V and 6 from J, leaving 15 bases between them. Germline V gives CDR1 MNHEY, CDR2 SMNVEV (reference sequence). The DNA of the CDR3 is TGTGCCAGCAGGACGGACAGACACCTCGAGCAGTACTTC. Amino acids: CASRTDRHLEQYF.

The V gene is TRBV10-2, the J gene TRBJ1-2; D is possibly TRBD1 (5 bases). The CDR3 has 13 residues. Germline V gene lookup returns CDR1 WSHSY and CDR2 SAAADI. V lost 5 bases to trimming and J lost 5 bases, with 12 bases between them. The CDR3 region has the DNA TGCGCCAGCAGTCAGGGATCTCGGTATGGCTACACCTTC. Protein product: CASSQGSRYGYTF.

This clone was seen more than once but under ten times. The chain recombines TRBV9 with TRBJ2-2; 9 bases align to TRBD1. The germline CDR1 and CDR2 sequences are SGDLS and YYNGEE. The trim removed 4 bases at V and 0 bases at J, leaving 4 bases unmatched. The CDR3 is made up of 16 amino acids. The CDR3 sequence: CASSHRQGANTGELFF. In DNA form, the CDR3 reads TGTGCCAGCAGCCACCGACAGGGGGCGAACACCGGGGAGCTGTTTTTT.

The genes are TRBV7-2 and TRBJ2-1; no definite D call. V was pared by 1 base and J by 1 base, with 5 bases between. Per the germline V gene, CDR1 is SGHTA and CDR2 is FQGNSA. The CDR3 contains 14 residues. Here the CDR3 DNA reads TGTGCCAGCAGCTTAGATTATTCCTACAATGAGCAGTTCTTC. It codes for CASSLDYSYNEQFF.

The sample holds a few counts of this clone. The V and J genes are TRBV7-9 and TRBJ2-1, with D possibly being TRBD2 (6 bases). V lost 3 bases, J lost 9 bases, and 9 bases lay in between. The CDR3 loop spans 12 amino acids. CDR1 is SEHNR and CDR2 is FQNEAQ in the germline V gene (reference sequence). The chain's CDR3 is CASSLRDFEQFF. The DNA of the CDR3 is TGTGCCAGCAGCTTGAGGGACTTTGAGCAGTTCTTC.

The rearrangement links TRBV6-5 to TRBJ1-2; the D gene is possibly TRBD1 (5 bases). The V end was cut by 8 bases, the J end by 0 bases, with 13 bases between. The CDR3 extends over 14 amino acids. CDR1 and CDR2 (germline): MNHEY, SVGAGI. Here the CDR3 DNA reads TGTGCCAGCCGAAAGGGGCGATCTAACTATGGCTACACCTTC. Protein: CASRKGRSNYGYTF.

The chain couples TRBV20-1 to TRBJ2-7; 7 bases align to TRBD2. The germline V gene encodes CDR1 DFQATT and CDR2 SNEGSKA (reference sequence). The CDR3 has 14 amino acids. V trimming: 3 bases; J trimming: 6 bases; junction bases outside the gene matches: 11. CDR3 residues: CSASYEAGAGEQYF. CDR3 in DNA: TGCAGTGCTAGTTACGAGGCGGGAGCCGGCGAGCAGTACTTC.

The chain carries TRBV9 and TRBJ2-3; D not resolved. Germline CDR1 reads SGDLS; CDR2 reads YYNGEE. The CDR3 has 13 amino acids. Trimming cost V 0 bases and J 2 bases, with 4 bases left between them. The CDR3 reads CASSVAFTDTQYF. In nucleotides, the CDR3 is TGTGCCAGCAGCGTAGCTTTCACAGATACGCAGTATTTT.

The V call is TRBV2, the J call TRBJ2-7; TRBD1 agrees at 12 bases. Germline trimming cut 5 bases from V and 7 bases from J; bases unmatched to any gene: 9. The CDR3 is 15 amino acids. The germline V gene encodes CDR1 SNHLY and CDR2 FYNNEI. The CDR3 bases are TGTGCCAGCAGTCACCGGGACAGGGGGCAGGGGGAGCAGTACTTC. This gives the protein CASSHRDRGQGEQYF.

The chain couples TRBV6-2 or TRBV6-3 to TRBJ2-3; the match to TRBD2 covers 9 bases. V trimming: 2 bases; J trimming: 0 bases; junction bases outside the gene matches: 6. CDR1 is MNHEY, CDR2 SVGEGT, per germline. The CDR3 loop spans 17 amino acids. CDR3 residues: CASSYPSGGLSTDTQYF. The CDR3 DNA reads as TGTGCCAGCAGTTACCCGAGCGGGGGGCTCAGCACAGATACGCAGTATTTT.

This chain connects TRBV29-1 to TRBJ1-5, with unresolved D. The CDR3 covers 12 residues. V was shortened by 4 bases and J by 4 bases, with 8 bases between the two germline ends. Germline V gene sequence: CDR1 SQVTM, CDR2 ANQGSEA. CDR3 protein: CSVGESNQPQHF. The CDR3 DNA is TGCAGCGTTGGAGAGTCGAATCAGCCCCAGCATTTT.

This clone was found a few times. V usage is TRBV7-8 and J usage is TRBJ1-5, with TRBD1 matching over 10 bases. Trimming at V came to 5 bases and at J to 7 bases, leaving 8 bases not matched to a gene. The germline V gene encodes CDR1 SGHVS and CDR2 FQNEAQ. CDR3 length: 15 residues. The CDR3 reads CASSVDRGLGQPQHF. The CDR3 coding sequence is TGTGCCAGCAGCGTCGACAGGGGGCTAGGACAGCCCCAGCATTTT.

The chain has TRBV21-1 and TRBJ2-5; the table assigns TRBD2, which was not confirmed against the DNA. TRBV21-1 is described as a pseudogene. The CDR3 has 20 residues. This chain's CDR3 is CASSKKWIPSGRPRRETQYF. CDR3 bases: TGTGCCAGCAGCAAAAAATGGATCCCTAGCGGGAGGCCGCGGAGGGAGACCCAGTACTTC.

V and J are TRBV9 and TRBJ2-3; D gene uncertain. V lost 0 bases to trimming and J lost 5 bases, with 4 bases between them. The CDR3 runs to 12 residues. Looked up from germline, CDR1 is SGDLS and CDR2 is YYNGEE. CDR3 in DNA: TGTGCCAGCAGCGTAGCGGGAGATACGCAGTATTTT. Residues: CASSVAGDTQYF.

This chain uses TRBV5-6 with TRBJ2-5; no firm D call. This CDR3 has 15 residues. Trimming stripped 4 bases from V and 5 bases from J, with 18 bases between. Germline CDR1 and CDR2: SGHDT and YYEEEE. The CDR3, as DNA: TGTGCCAGCAGCCCGCAGAGGATTCCAATGGAGACCCAGTACTTC. As protein: CASSPQRIPMETQYF. The whole variable domain, filled in from reference TRBV5-6 and TRBJ2-5, reads DAGVTQSPTHLIKTRGQQVTLRCSPKSGHDTVSWYQQALGQGPQFIFQYYEEEERQRGNFPDRFSGHQFPNYSSELNVNALLLGDSALYLCASSPQRIPMETQYFGPGTRLLVL.

This chain links TRBV5-1 with TRBJ1-4; D is uncertain. Germline V gives CDR1 SGHRS, CDR2 YFSETQ. V lost 1 base and J 8 bases, leaving 12 bases between the germline ends. This CDR3 spans 14 amino acids. The CDR3 nucleotides are TGCGCCAGCAGCTTGATCGGTGCTCGAGAAAAACTGTTTTTT. Translated, it gives CASSLIGAREKLFF. The entire variable domain, with the rest obtained from reference TRBV5-1 and TRBJ1-4, is as follows: KAGVTQTPRYLIKTRGQQVTLSCSPISGHRSVSWYQQTPGQGLQFLFEYFSETQRNKGNFPGRFSGRQFSNSRSEMNVSTLELGDSALYLCASSLIGAREKLFFGSGTQLSVL.